This TCR beta chain was obtained from a study of shared T cell receptors in the human thymus. Germline CDR1 and CDR2: SGDLS and YYNGEE. The CDR3 spans 15 residues. V was pared by 4 bases and J by 2 bases, with 16 bases between. Sequenced by immunoSEQ multiplex PCR; TCRdb stores in-frame clones only, minus some. The sample lists roughly 700,000 clones, more than 75% seen once, with 0.008% to 0.011% in the top ten. This sample also appeared in a second study, on human thymus T cells. As that report states: Corrective surgery for congenital heart defects was being performed on the healthy Finnish infants who were the donors. Corrective cardiac surgery supplied the resected thymus tissue. Biased V and J segment usage appeared in thymus and peripheral blood. The related literature has documented a marked overlap of thymic repertoires among unrelated individuals.

The chain joins TRBV9 to TRBJ2-7, with D possibly TRBD2 on 6 matching bases. Material: thymocytes. The sequence came from a boy under two years old with a congenital heart defect. This CDR3 is CASSPRLGKAYEQYF. The CDR3 bases are TGTGCCAGCAGCCCCCGACTAGGTAAGGCCTACGAGCAGTACTTC.